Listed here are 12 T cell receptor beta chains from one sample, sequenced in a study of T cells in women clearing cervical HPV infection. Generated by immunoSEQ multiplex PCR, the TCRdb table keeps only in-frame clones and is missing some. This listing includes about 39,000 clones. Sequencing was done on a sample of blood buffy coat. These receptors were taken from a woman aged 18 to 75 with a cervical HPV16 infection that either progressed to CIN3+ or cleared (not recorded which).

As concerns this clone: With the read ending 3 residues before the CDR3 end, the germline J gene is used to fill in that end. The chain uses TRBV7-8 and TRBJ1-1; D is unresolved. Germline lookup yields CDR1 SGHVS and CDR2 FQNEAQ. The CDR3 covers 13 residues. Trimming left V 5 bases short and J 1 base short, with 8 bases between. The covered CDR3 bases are TGTGCCAGCAGCCTCCGACAGAACACTGAA. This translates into CASSLRQNTE. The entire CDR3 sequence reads CASSLRQNTEAFF.

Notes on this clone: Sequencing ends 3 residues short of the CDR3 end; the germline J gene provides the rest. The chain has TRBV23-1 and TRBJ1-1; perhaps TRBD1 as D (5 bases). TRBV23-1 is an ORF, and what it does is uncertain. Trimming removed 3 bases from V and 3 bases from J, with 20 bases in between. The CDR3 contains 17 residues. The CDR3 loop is CASSQSGGNPWDTEAFF. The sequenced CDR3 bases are TGCGCCAGCAGTCAGTCGGGGGGAAACCCATGGGACACTGAA.

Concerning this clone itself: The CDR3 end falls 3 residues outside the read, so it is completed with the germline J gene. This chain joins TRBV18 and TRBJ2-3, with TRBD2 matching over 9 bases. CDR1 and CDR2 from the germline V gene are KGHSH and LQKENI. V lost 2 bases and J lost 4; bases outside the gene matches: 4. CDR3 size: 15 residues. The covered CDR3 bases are TGTGCCAGCTCACCATACACTAGCGGGTCAGATACG. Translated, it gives CASSPYTSGSDT. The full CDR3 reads CASSPYTSGSDTQYF. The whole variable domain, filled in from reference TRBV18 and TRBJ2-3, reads NAGVMQNPRHLVRRRGQEARLRCSPMKGHSHVYWYRQLPEEGLKFMVYLQKENIIDESGMPKERFSAEFPKEGPSILRIQQVVRGDSAAYFCASSPYTSGSDTQYFGPGTRLTVL.

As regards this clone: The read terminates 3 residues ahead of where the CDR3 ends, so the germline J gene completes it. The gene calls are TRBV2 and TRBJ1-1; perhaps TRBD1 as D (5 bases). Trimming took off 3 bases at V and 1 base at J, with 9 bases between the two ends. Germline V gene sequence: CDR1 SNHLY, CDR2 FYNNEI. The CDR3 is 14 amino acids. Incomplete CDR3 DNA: TGTGCCAGCAGTGATATTAGGGGGAACACTGAA. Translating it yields CASSDIRGNTE. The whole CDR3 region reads CASSDIRGNTEAFF.

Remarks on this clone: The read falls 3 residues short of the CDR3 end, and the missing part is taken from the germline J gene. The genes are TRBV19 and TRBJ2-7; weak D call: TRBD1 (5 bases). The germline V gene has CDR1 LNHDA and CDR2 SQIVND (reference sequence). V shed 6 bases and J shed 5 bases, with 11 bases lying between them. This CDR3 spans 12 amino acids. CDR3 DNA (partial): TGTGCCAGTAGCTCTCAGGGTGACGAG. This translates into CASSSQGDE. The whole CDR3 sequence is CASSSQGDEQYF.

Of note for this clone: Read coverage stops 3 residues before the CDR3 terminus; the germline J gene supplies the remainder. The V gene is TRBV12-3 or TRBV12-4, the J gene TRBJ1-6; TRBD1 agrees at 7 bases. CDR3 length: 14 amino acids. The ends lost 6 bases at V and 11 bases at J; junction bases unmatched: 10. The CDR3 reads CASSSDRPNPPLHF. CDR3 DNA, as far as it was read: TGTGCCAGCAGCTCGGACAGGCCGAACCCACCC.

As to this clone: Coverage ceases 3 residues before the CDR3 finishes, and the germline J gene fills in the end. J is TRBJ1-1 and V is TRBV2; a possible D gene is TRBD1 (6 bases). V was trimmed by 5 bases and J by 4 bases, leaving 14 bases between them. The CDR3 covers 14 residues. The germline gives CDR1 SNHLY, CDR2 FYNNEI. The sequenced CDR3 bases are TGTGCCAGCAGTAATACACAGGGAAGCACTGAA. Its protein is CASSNTQGSTE. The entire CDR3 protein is CASSNTQGSTEAFF.

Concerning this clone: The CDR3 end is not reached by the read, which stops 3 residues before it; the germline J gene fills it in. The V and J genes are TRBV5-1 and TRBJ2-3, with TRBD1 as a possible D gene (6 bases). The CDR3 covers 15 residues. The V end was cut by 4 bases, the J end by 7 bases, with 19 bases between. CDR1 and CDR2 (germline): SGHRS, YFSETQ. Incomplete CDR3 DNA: TGCGCCAGCAGCCCCGGGACACTATCTCGGAATACG. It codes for CASSPGTLSRNT. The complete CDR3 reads CASSPGTLSRNTQYF.

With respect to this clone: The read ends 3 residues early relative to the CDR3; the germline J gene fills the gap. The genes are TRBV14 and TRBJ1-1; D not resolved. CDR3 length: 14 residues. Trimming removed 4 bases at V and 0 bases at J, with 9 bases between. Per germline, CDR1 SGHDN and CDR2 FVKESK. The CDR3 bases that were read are TGTGCCAGCAGCCCAGTTCAAGTGAACACTGAA. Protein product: CASSPVQVNTE. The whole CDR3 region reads CASSPVQVNTEAFF.

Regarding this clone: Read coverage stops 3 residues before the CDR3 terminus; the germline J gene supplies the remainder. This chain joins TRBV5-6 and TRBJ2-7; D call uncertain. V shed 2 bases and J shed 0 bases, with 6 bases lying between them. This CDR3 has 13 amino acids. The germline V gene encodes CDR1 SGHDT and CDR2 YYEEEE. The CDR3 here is CASSFGASYEQYF. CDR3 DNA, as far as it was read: TGTGCCAGCAGCTTCGGTGCCTCCTACGAG.

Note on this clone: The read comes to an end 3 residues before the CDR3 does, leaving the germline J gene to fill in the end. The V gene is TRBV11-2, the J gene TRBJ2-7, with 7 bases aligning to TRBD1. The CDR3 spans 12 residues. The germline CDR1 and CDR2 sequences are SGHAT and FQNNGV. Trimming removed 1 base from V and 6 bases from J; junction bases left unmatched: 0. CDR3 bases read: TGTGCCAGCAGCTTAGGGACAGGCGAG. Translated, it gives CASSLGTGE. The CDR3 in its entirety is CASSLGTGEQYF. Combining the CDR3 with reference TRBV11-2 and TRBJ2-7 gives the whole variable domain EAGVAQSPRYKIIEKRQSVAFWCNPISGHATLYWYQQILGQGPKLLIQFQNNGVVDDSQLPKDRFSAERLKGVDSTLKIQPAKLEDSAVYLCASSLGTGEQYFGPGTRLTVT.

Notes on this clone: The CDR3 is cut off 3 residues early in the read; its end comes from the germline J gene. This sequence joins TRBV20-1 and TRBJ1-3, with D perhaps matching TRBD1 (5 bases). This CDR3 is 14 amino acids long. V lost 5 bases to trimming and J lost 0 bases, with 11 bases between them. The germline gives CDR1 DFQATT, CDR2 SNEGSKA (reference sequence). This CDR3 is CSASKGSSGNTIYF. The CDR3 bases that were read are TGCAGTGCTTCGAAGGGGAGCTCTGGAAACACC.